Listed below are T cell receptor beta chains from one sample, sequenced in a study of cytomegalovirus exposure and HLA in healthy donors. The protocol was immunoSEQ multiplex PCR, while the TCRdb copy is restricted to in-frame clones and leaves out a portion. The sample table includes around 200,000 clones. Sequencing was carried out using PBMCs. These receptors were taken from a woman aged 30 to 39 in good health and CMV-seropositive. The CDR3 runs from the conserved cysteine through the conserved F or W. The D gene is left open where the match is weak.

>TRBJ2-1|TRBV27|.
CASTSIGVLRNEQFF
TGTGCCAGCACCTCTATAGGGGTGCTTCGCAATGAGCAGTTCTTC
>TRBJ2-7|TRBV6-1|TRBD1
CASSEGTGTYEQYF
TGTGCCAGCAGTGAAGGGACAGGGACCTACGAGCAGTACTTC
>TRBJ1-2|TRBV28|.
CASTPSRVGYTF
TGTGCCAGCACTCCCTCCCGGGTTGGCTACACCTTC
>TRBJ1-5|TRBV6-1|.
CASSATGFSNQPQHF
TGTGCCAGCAGTGCGACGGGATTTAGCAATCAGCCCCAGCATTTT
>TRBJ2-7|TRBV6-1|.
CASSDGARGYEQYF
TGTGCCAGCAGTGATGGTGCTAGAGGCTACGAGCAGTACTTC
>TRBJ1-5|TRBV19|.
CAGTKGQFNQPQHF
TGTGCCGGTACCAAAGGACAGTTCAATCAGCCCCAGCATTTT
>TRBJ1-2|TRBV5-6|TRBD1
CASSSRGQGCTF
TGTGCCAGCAGCTCCAGGGGACAGGGCTGCACCTTC
>TRBJ1-2|TRBV7-2|.
CASSPDRFYGYTF
TGTGCCAGCAGCCCAGACAGGTTCTATGGCTACACCTTC
>TRBJ1-5|TRBV5-4|TRBD1
CASSLTGTGGAGQPQHF
TGTGCCAGCAGCTTAACCGGGACAGGGGGCGCAGGTCAGCCCCAGCATTTT
>TRBJ2-2|TRBV9|.
CASSVSLSSGELFF
TGTGCCAGCAGCGTGTCTTTGAGTTCCGGGGAGCTGTTTTTT
>TRBJ2-7|TRBV28|TRBD1
CASTFSETGYYEQYF
TGTGCCAGCACTTTCTCCGAGACAGGGTACTACGAGCAGTACTTC
>TRBJ1-4|TRBV5-1|TRBD1
CASSLGQAATNEKLFF
TGCGCCAGCAGCCTCGGACAGGCCGCAACTAATGAAAAACTGTTTTTT
>TRBJ2-3|TRBV29-1|.
CSVGGFTDTQYF
TGCAGCGTGGGGGGTTTCACAGATACGCAGTATTTT
>TRBJ1-2|TRBV7-8|TRBD1
CASSHYRTGPNYGYTF
TGTGCCAGCAGCCACTATCGGACAGGGCCGAACTATGGCTACACCTTC
>TRBJ2-2|TRBV6-1|TRBD2
CASSGGLSGVGTGELFF
TGTGCCAGCAGTGGCGGATTGAGCGGGGTAGGCACCGGGGAGCTGTTTTTT
>TRBJ2-7|TRBV28|.
CASSFISSSYEQYF
TGTGCCAGCAGTTTTATATCCAGTTCCTACGAGCAGTACTTC
>TRBJ1-2|TRBV6-4|.
CASRDLNYGYTF
TGTGCCAGCAGGGACCTTAACTATGGCTACACCTTC
>TRBJ1-5|TRBV7-9|.
CASSSTENQPQHF
TGTGCCAGCAGCTCCACAGAAAATCAGCCCCAGCATTTT
>TRBJ2-2|TRBV7-7|TRBD2
CASFGGRGSGELFF
TGTGCCAGTTTCGGCGGGAGAGGTTCCGGGGAGCTGTTTTTT
>TRBJ1-2|TRBV5-6|TRBD1
CASSAGQSNYGYTF
TGTGCCAGCAGCGCGGGACAGTCTAACTATGGCTACACCTTC
>TRBJ1-4|TRBV18|.
CASHDSNEKLFF
TGTGCCAGCCATGACAGCAATGAAAAACTGTTTTTT
>TRBJ2-5|TRBV5-1|.
CASSLYGTTYQETQYF
TGCGCCAGCAGCTTGTACGGGACAACGTACCAAGAGACCCAGTACTTC
>TRBJ2-1|TRBV7-9|TRBD2
CGGESGGTHGHNEQFF
TGTGGCGGCGAGAGCGGGGGGACCCACGGGCACAATGAGCAGTTCTTC
>TRBJ1-2|TRBV19|TRBD1
CASSISPWTGGYGYTF
TGTGCCAGTAGTATCTCACCATGGACAGGGGGCTATGGCTACACCTTC
>TRBJ1-1|TRBV18|TRBD1
CASSQGQGRSNTEAFF
TGTGCCAGCTCACAGGGACAGGGGAGGTCAAACACTGAAGCTTTCTTT
>TRBJ1-2|TRBV28|TRBD1
CASRIKQGGSTF
TGTGCCAGCAGAATAAAACAGGGGGGATCCACCTTC
>TRBJ2-7|TRBV19|.
CASSPEAGSYEQYF
TGTGCCAGTAGTCCGGAGGCGGGCTCCTACGAGCAGTACTTC
>TRBJ2-1|TRBV19|TRBD2
CASNGGGAPSYNEQFF
TGTGCCAGTAACGGGGGGGGAGCCCCCTCCTACAATGAGCAGTTCTTC
>TRBJ2-5|TRBV4-3|.
CASSQGGTETQYF
TGCGCCAGCAGCCAAGGCGGGACGGAGACCCAGTACTTC
>TRBJ1-1|TRBV18|.
CASSPRSTEAFF
TGTGCCAGCTCACCGAGGAGCACTGAAGCTTTCTTT
>TRBJ1-2|TRBV30|.
CAWSFSYGYTF
TGTGCCTGGAGTTTTAGCTATGGCTACACCTTC
>TRBJ2-4|TRBV5-1|TRBD2
CASSLEGLAGVNIQYF
TGCGCCAGCAGCTTGGAGGGACTAGCGGGGGTGAACATTCAGTACTTC
>TRBJ2-1|TRBV6-1|.
CASSEWSGRPYNEQFF
TGTGCCAGCAGTGAATGGTCAGGTCGCCCCTACAATGAGCAGTTCTTC
>TRBJ2-2|TRBV10-3|.
CAISESALPGELFF
TGTGCCATCAGTGAGTCGGCCCTCCCCGGGGAGCTGTTTTTT
>TRBJ2-7|TRBV9|TRBD2
CASSVGSSGRLYEQYF
TGTGCCAGCAGCGTAGGGTCCAGCGGGAGACTCTACGAGCAGTACTTC
>TRBJ2-2|TRBV5-1|TRBD2
CASSAGLSFDVPGELFF
TGCGCCAGCAGCGCGGGACTATCGTTCGACGTGCCCGGGGAGCTGTTTTTT
>TRBJ1-1|TRBV5-1|.
CASSLTGGVTEAFF
TGCGCCAGCAGCTTGACCGGGGGGGTCACTGAAGCTTTCTTT
>TRBJ2-5|TRBV10-3|TRBD2
CAIGRREGQETQYF
TGTGCCATCGGACGGCGGGAGGGGCAAGAGACCCAGTACTTC
>TRBJ1-1|TRBV18|.
CASSPWDSGGTEAFF
TGTGCCAGCTCACCTTGGGACTCCGGAGGCACTGAAGCTTTCTTT
>TRBJ2-1|TRBV9|.
CASSVSTPGSYNEQFF
TGTGCCAGCAGCGTATCTACACCGGGCTCCTACAATGAGCAGTTCTTC
>TRBJ2-5|TRBV7-9|TRBD1
CASSLAGTGGKETQYF
TGTGCCAGCAGCTTAGCAGGGACAGGGGGCAAAGAGACCCAGTACTTC
>TRBJ2-1|TRBV28|TRBD2
CASSFPGLAGAYNEQFF
TGTGCCAGCAGTTTCCCCGGACTAGCGGGAGCCTACAATGAGCAGTTCTTC
>TRBJ1-1|TRBV2|TRBD1
CASSQDRERTEAFF
TGTGCCAGCAGCCAAGACAGGGAGCGAACTGAAGCTTTCTTT
>TRBJ1-1|TRBV9|.
CASSVKGVDTEAFF
TGTGCCAGCAGCGTAAAGGGGGTAGACACTGAAGCTTTCTTT
>TRBJ2-1|TRBV13|TRBD2
CASSLRPLLAGNEQFF
TGTGCCAGCAGCTTGAGGCCCCTATTAGCGGGGAATGAGCAGTTCTTC
>TRBJ1-2|TRBV2|TRBD1
CAGQDRSIGYTF
TGTGCCGGACAGGATAGAAGTATTGGCTACACCTTC
>TRBJ2-5|TRBV10-1|TRBD1
CASSDPGQGQETQYF
TGCGCCAGCAGTGACCCCGGACAGGGCCAAGAGACCCAGTACTTC
>TRBJ2-7|TRBV15|TRBD1
CATSRVQGGLYEQYF
TGTGCCACCAGCAGAGTACAGGGGGGACTCTACGAGCAGTACTTC
>TRBJ2-4|TRBV27|TRBD1
CASSPGTGGAKNIQYF
TGTGCCAGCAGTCCGGGGACAGGGGGTGCCAAAAACATTCAGTACTTC
>TRBJ2-1|TRBV11-2|TRBD1
CASSLPPGQGAYEQFF
TGTGCCAGCAGCTTACCCCCGGGACAGGGGGCATATGAGCAGTTCTTC
>TRBJ2-5|TRBV25-1|.
CASNSQQTGETQYF
TGTGCCAGCAATAGCCAACAGACAGGAGAGACCCAGTACTTC
>TRBJ1-1|TRBV6-1|.
CASSDGEYTEAFF
TGTGCCAGCAGTGACGGGGAGTACACTGAAGCTTTCTTT